This is a list of T cell receptor beta chains from one sample in a study of cytomegalovirus exposure and HLA in healthy donors. TCRdb's copy holds only in-frame clones and misses some; the assay was immunoSEQ multiplex PCR. The data contain fewer than 250,000 clones, about 83% of them seen just once; the ten biggest clones take up about 1.4%. Sequencing was done on a sample of PBMCs. These receptors were collected from a girl aged 5 to 17 in good health and CMV-seronegative. Both conserved end residues are part of each CDR3. A D gene is named only where the DNA matches it firmly. Size is stated for part of the rows, as once, few or many counts, or as a class when the clone is expanded.

>TRBJ2-1|15|TRBV30|TRBD2|.
CAWSESGRDYNEQFF
TGTGCCTGGAGTGAAAGCGGGAGGGATTACAATGAGCAGTTCTTC
>TRBJ1-5|11|TRBV6-1|.|.
CASGGGQPQHF
TGTGCCAGCGGGGGGGGCCAGCCCCAGCATTTT
>TRBJ2-4|13|TRBV7-3|TRBD2|.
CASSLSREGIQYF
TGTGCCAGCAGCTTATCAAGGGAGGGCATTCAGTACTTC
>TRBJ1-1|13|TRBV6-1|.|.
CASRRGFLTEAFF
TGTGCCAGCAGGAGGGGGTTCCTCACTGAAGCTTTCTTT
>TRBJ1-5|14|TRBV29-1|.|.
CSVQQGGIDQPQHF
TGCAGCGTTCAACAGGGTGGTATAGATCAGCCCCAGCATTTT
>TRBJ1-6|13|TRBV19|.|.
CASSTGVNSPLHF
TGTGCCAGTAGTACCGGGGTAAATTCACCCCTCCACTTT
>TRBJ2-1|15|TRBV7-2|.|.
CASSRQSSNYNEQFF
TGTGCCAGCAGCCGACAGAGCAGTAACTACAATGAGCAGTTCTTC
>TRBJ2-7|16|TRBV27|.|.
CASSPSLKGVSYEQYF
TGTGCCAGCAGTCCCTCCCTAAAGGGAGTCTCCTACGAGCAGTACTTC
>TRBJ2-2|15|TRBV4-1|.|.
CASSPRQGNTGELFF
TGCGCCAGCAGTCCTCGGCAGGGGAACACCGGGGAGCTGTTTTTT
>TRBJ2-7|13|TRBV7-6|TRBD1|.
CASSVDRSYEQYF
TGTGCCAGCAGCGTGGACAGGTCCTACGAGCAGTACTTC
>TRBJ2-7|13|TRBV27|TRBD1|.
CACRDRELTEQYF
TGTGCCTGCCGGGACAGGGAATTGACGGAGCAGTACTTC
>TRBJ2-2|16|TRBV14|.|.
CASSQRRGRDTGELFF
TGTGCCAGCAGCCAACGCAGGGGAAGGGACACCGGGGAGCTGTTTTTT
>TRBJ2-5|14|TRBV6-1|.|.
CASSLGQYQETQYF
TGTGCCAGCAGTTTGGGACAATACCAAGAGACCCAGTACTTC
>TRBJ1-4|13|TRBV18|.|.
CASSPNHGEKLFF
TGTGCCAGCTCACCAAACCACGGTGAAAAACTGTTTTTT
>TRBJ2-7|14|TRBV7-3|.|.
CASSSQGGGYEQYF
TGTGCCAGCAGCTCCCAAGGGGGAGGGTACGAGCAGTACTTC
>TRBJ2-7|16|TRBV19|TRBD1|.
CASSIVPGQGPYEQYF
TGTGCCAGTAGTATAGTCCCGGGACAGGGGCCCTACGAGCAGTACTTC
>TRBJ2-7|12|TRBV15|.|.
CATSRDRYEQYF
TGTGCCACCAGCAGAGATCGGTACGAGCAGTACTTC
>TRBJ2-7|14|TRBV25-1|TRBD2|.
CASSPAGGSYEQYF
TGTGCCAGCAGTCCAGCGGGAGGCTCCTACGAGCAGTACTTC
>TRBJ2-7|14|TRBV7-9|.|.
CASSFGAVLVEQYF
TGTGCCAGCAGCTTTGGGGCAGTTCTAGTCGAGCAGTACTTC
>TRBJ2-1|15|TRBV27|.|.
CASSAGLPKHNEQFF
TGTGCCAGCAGTGCGGGACTCCCGAAGCACAATGAGCAGTTCTTC
>TRBJ2-7|15|TRBV12-5|.|.
CALSSTVEGSHEQYF
TGTGCTCTATCCTCGACTGTAGAAGGATCCCACGAGCAGTACTTC
>TRBJ1-2|14|TRBV5-4|TRBD1|.
CASSFGTGGYGYTF
TGTGCCAGCAGCTTTGGGACAGGGGGCTATGGCTACACCTTC
>TRBJ2-7|14|TRBV4-2|.|.
CASSQVTDPYEQYF
TGTGCCAGCAGCCAAGTAACAGATCCTTACGAGCAGTACTTC
>TRBJ1-2|15|TRBV6-1|.|few
CASSEEWGRVYGYTF
TGTGCCAGCAGTGAAGAGTGGGGGCGAGTATATGGCTACACCTTC
>TRBJ2-7|15|TRBV4-3|.|few
CASSQDWGVYYEQYF
TGCGCCAGCAGCCAAGATTGGGGGGTCTACTACGAGCAGTACTTC
>TRBJ1-3|15|TRBV30|.|.
CAWTLGSLIGNTIYF
TGTGCCTGGACCCTCGGGTCCTTGATCGGAAACACCATATATTTT
>TRBJ2-7|17|TRBV30|TRBD2|.
CAWSFQRTSGVVREQYF
TGTGCCTGGAGTTTCCAGCGGACTAGCGGGGTAGTACGCGAGCAGTACTTC
>TRBJ2-1|13|TRBV29-1|TRBD2|.
CSAPSGGRNEQFF
TGCAGCGCCCCTAGCGGGGGGAGGAATGAGCAGTTCTTC
>TRBJ2-2|16|TRBV6-1|TRBD2|.
CASSDRLAGGGGELFF
TGTGCCAGCAGTGATAGACTAGCGGGAGGGGGCGGGGAGCTGTTTTTT
>TRBJ1-2|13|TRBV4-3|TRBD1|.
CASSRGQNYGYTF
TGCGCCAGCAGCCGGGGACAGAACTATGGCTACACCTTC
>TRBJ2-1|21|TRBV28|TRBD2|.
CASSGTAIAASGVTSYNEQFF
TGTGCCAGCAGCGGGACAGCAATCGCTGCTAGCGGGGTGACGTCCTACAATGAGCAGTTCTTC
>TRBJ1-4|17|TRBV28|TRBD1|.
CASSSRDRGKTNEKLFF
TGTGCCAGCAGCTCCCGTGACAGGGGCAAGACGAATGAAAAACTGTTTTTT
>TRBJ2-1|12|TRBV15|.|.
CATSRGRGEQFF
TGTGCCACCAGCAGGGGAAGGGGGGAGCAGTTCTTC
>TRBJ2-7|13|TRBV6-1|.|.
CASSPSSSYEQYF
TGTGCCAGCAGCCCTTCCAGCTCCTACGAGCAGTACTTC
>TRBJ1-6|15|TRBV6-5|.|.
CASSRGGPSNSPLHF
TGTGCCAGCAGCCGGGGGGGCCCGAGCAATTCACCCCTCCACTTT
>TRBJ1-1|16|TRBV6-6|TRBD1|once
CASSSNGQGQNTEAFF
TGTGCCAGCAGTTCAAACGGACAGGGTCAGAACACTGAAGCTTTCTTT
>TRBJ1-5|14|TRBV19|.|.
CASSMSYGNQPQHF
TGTGCCAGTAGTATGAGTTATGGCAATCAGCCCCAGCATTTT
>TRBJ1-2|13|TRBV5-6|.|.
CASSLPGNYGYTF
TGTGCCAGCAGCTTGCCGGGAAACTATGGCTACACCTTC
>TRBJ2-1|15|TRBV6-5|TRBD2|once
CASEKVGRADGEQFF
TGTGCCAGCGAGAAGGTCGGGAGGGCCGACGGTGAGCAGTTCTTC
>TRBJ2-3|16|TRBV10-3|TRBD2|once
CAISELTSGGTDTQYF
TGTGCCATCAGTGAGTTGACTAGCGGGGGCACAGATACGCAGTATTTT
>TRBJ2-1|15|TRBV7-8|TRBD2|.
CASSAETGLARKGFF
TGTGCCAGCAGCGCGGAAACGGGACTAGCGCGGAAGGGGTTCTTC
>TRBJ2-5|14|TRBV7-2|.|.
CASSSGTLEETQYF
TGTGCCAGCAGCTCCGGGACTTTAGAAGAGACCCAGTACTTC
>TRBJ2-3|16|TRBV7-2|TRBD2|.
CASSTIGGGSTDTQYF
TGTGCCAGCAGCACCATTGGCGGGGGTTCCACAGATACGCAGTATTTT
>TRBJ1-4|16|TRBV28|TRBD1|.
CASRALTGTGNEKLFF
TGTGCCAGCAGGGCTCTCACCGGGACAGGGAATGAAAAACTGTTTTTT
>TRBJ1-2|16|TRBV18|.|.
CASSPPSPQQVDGYTF
TGTGCCAGCTCACCACCGTCCCCCCAGCAGGTAGATGGCTACACCTTC
>TRBJ1-2|13|TRBV6-6|.|.
CAGRGGGIYGYTF
TGTGCCGGAAGGGGAGGCGGAATCTATGGCTACACCTTC
>TRBJ1-4|13|TRBV19|.|.
CASSSRLNEKLFF
TGTGCCAGTAGCAGCAGGCTTAATGAAAAACTGTTTTTT
>TRBJ2-7|17|TRBV27|TRBD2|.
CASSPGPTSGKVREQYF
TGTGCCAGCAGCCCCGGGCCGACTAGCGGGAAGGTACGTGAGCAGTACTTC